The T cell receptor beta chain described here comes from a study of T cells of healthy individuals. In this sample, this clonotype turned up a few times. This CDR3 contains 13 residues. V lost 8 bases, J lost 1 base, and 1 base stayed unmatched. Per germline, CDR1 MDHEN and CDR2 SYDVKM. MiXCR was run by TCRdb on the 5' RACE reads, yielding one entry per CDR3 protein. The sample holds about 57,000 distinct CDR3 sequences; 15% to 20% are singletons and the top ten take around 4.5%. The chain employs TRBV28 and TRBJ2-2, with 7 bases that match TRBD2. This clonotype was obtained from a human donor in good health. Here the CDR3 DNA reads TGTGCCAGCCGCGGGGGGAACACCGGGGAGCTGTTTTTT. Amino acid sequence: CASRGGNTGELFF.